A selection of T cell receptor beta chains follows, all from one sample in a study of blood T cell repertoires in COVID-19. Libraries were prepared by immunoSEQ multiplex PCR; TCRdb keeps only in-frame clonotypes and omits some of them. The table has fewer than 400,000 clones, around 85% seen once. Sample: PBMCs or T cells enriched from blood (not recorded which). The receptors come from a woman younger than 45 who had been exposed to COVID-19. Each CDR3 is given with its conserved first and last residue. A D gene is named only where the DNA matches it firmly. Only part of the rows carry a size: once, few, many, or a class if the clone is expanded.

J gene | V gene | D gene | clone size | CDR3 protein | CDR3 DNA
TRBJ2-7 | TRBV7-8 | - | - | CASSLGQGLYEQYF | TGTGCCAGCAGCTTAGGGCAGGGGCTATACGAGCAGTACTTC
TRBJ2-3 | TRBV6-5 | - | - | CASSYRGTQYF | TGTGCCAGCAGTTACAGGGGTACGCAGTATTTT
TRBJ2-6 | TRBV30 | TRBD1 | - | CAWSVLRTGSSGANVLTF | TGTGCCTGGAGTGTACTAAGGACAGGGTCATCAGGGGCCAACGTCCTGACTTTC
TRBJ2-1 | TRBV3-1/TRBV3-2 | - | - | CASSQDWRISYNEQFF | TGTGCCAGCAGCCAAGATTGGCGGATCTCCTACAATGAGCAGTTCTTC
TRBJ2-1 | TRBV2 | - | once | CALRRESNNEQFF | TGTGCCCTCCGGAGGGAGTCAAACAATGAGCAGTTCTTC
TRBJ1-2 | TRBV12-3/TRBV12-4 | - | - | CASSYAGFYGYTF | TGTGCCAGCAGCTACGCGGGCTTCTATGGCTACACCTTC
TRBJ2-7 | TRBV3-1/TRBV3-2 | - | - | CASSQVLHEQYF | TGTGCCAGCAGCCAAGTTCTCCACGAGCAGTACTTC
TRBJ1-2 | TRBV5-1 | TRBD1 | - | CASSKTGNDYGYTF | TGCGCCAGCAGCAAGACAGGGAACGACTATGGCTACACCTTC
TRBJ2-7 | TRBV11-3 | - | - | CASSNTGFAEQYF | TGTGCCAGCAGTAACACAGGGTTTGCCGAGCAGTACTTC
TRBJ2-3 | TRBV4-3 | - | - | CASSLFLGGVTDTQYF | TGCGCCAGCAGCCTATTCCTAGGGGGGGTCACAGATACGCAGTATTTT
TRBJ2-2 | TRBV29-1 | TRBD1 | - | CSVAWTGSNTGELFF | TGCAGCGTTGCATGGACAGGTTCTAACACCGGGGAGCTGTTTTTT
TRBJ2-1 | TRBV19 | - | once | CASTVTGFGSNEQFF | TGTGCCAGTACGGTAACAGGGTTCGGCTCAAATGAGCAGTTCTTC
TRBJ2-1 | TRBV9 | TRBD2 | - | CASSVGTSGSYNEQFF | TGTGCCAGCAGCGTAGGAACTAGCGGGTCCTACAATGAGCAGTTCTTC
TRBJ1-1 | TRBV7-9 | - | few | CASSVMNTEAFF | TGTGCCAGCTCGGTAATGAACACTGAAGCTTTCTTT
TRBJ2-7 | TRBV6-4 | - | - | CASSDLLQGTYEQYF | TGTGCCAGCAGTGACTTATTACAGGGAACCTACGAGCAGTACTTC
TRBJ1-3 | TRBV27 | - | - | CASSLSRGESGNTIYF | TGTGCCAGCAGTTTATCGCGGGGGGAGTCTGGAAACACCATATATTTT
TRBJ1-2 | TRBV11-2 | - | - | CASTPGGAGHGYTF | TGTGCCAGCACCCCGGGAGGGGCTGGACATGGCTACACCTTC
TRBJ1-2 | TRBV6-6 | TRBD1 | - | CASSAQGAVGLGYTF | TGTGCCAGCAGTGCACAGGGGGCGGTGGGCCTTGGCTACACCTTC
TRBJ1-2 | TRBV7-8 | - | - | CASSNLRLSYGYTF | TGTGCCAGCAGTAACCTCAGGCTCTCGTATGGCTACACCTTC
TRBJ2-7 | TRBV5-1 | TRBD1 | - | CASSLVQGASYEQYF | TGCGCCAGCAGCTTGGTTCAGGGGGCATCCTACGAGCAGTACTTC
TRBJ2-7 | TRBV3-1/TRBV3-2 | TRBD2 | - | CASSQGRTSAYEQYF | TGTGCCAGCAGCCAAGGGCGTACTAGCGCCTACGAGCAGTACTTC
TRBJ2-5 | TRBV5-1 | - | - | CASSSLQEETQYF | TGCGCCAGCAGCTCCCTTCAGGAAGAGACCCAGTACTTC
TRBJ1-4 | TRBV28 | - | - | CANQRRGGEKLFF | TGTGCCAACCAAAGAAGGGGGGGTGAAAAACTGTTTTTT
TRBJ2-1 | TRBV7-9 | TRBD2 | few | CASSSRTSATSYNEQFF | TGTGCCAGCAGCTCGAGGACTAGCGCTACCTCCTACAATGAGCAGTTCTTC
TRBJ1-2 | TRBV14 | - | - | CASSPLPGMSYGYTF | TGTGCCAGCAGCCCTTTGCCAGGGATGAGCTATGGCTACACCTTC
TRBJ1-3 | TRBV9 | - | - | CASSVAMSSGNTIYF | TGTGCCAGCAGCGTAGCAATGAGCTCTGGAAACACCATATATTTT
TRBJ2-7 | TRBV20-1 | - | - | CSIRENREQYF | TGCAGCATACGGGAAAATCGGGAGCAGTACTTC
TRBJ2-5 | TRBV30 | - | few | CAWSTGLAETQYF | TGTGCCTGGAGTACTGGTCTAGCGGAGACCCAGTACTTC
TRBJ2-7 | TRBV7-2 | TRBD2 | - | CASSWSSGGAYEQYF | TGTGCCAGCAGCTGGTCTAGCGGGGGGGCCTACGAGCAGTACTTC
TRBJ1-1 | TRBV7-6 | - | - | CASSPGHANTEAFF | TGTGCCAGCAGCCCCGGACACGCGAACACTGAAGCTTTCTTT
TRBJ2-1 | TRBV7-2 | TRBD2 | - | CASSSLWVRGGNEQFF | TGTGCCAGCAGCTCCCTCTGGGTGCGGGGGGGGAATGAGCAGTTCTTC
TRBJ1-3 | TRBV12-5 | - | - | CASGLEQGFGNTIYF | TGTGCTAGTGGTTTGGAACAGGGTTTTGGAAACACCATATATTTT